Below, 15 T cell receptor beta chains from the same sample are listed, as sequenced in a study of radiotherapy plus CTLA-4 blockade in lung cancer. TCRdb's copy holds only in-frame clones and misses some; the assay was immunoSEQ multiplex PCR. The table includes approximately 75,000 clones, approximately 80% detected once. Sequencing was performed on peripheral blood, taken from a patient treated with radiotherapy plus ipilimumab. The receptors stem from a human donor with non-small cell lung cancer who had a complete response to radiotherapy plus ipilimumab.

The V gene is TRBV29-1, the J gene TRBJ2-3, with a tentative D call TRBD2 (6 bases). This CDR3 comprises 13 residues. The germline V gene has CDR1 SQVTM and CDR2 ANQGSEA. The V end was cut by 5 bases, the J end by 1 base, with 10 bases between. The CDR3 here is CSVYKRGTDTQYF. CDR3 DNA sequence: TGCAGCGTTTACAAGCGGGGCACAGATACGCAGTATTTT.

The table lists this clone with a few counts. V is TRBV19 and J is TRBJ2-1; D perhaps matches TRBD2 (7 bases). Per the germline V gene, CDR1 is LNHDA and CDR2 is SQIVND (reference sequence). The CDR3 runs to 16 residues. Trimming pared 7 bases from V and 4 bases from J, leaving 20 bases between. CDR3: CASNPGGQPIYNEQFF. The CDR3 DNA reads TGTGCCAGTAACCCCGGGGGGCAACCTATTTACAATGAGCAGTTCTTC. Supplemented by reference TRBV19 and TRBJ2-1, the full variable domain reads DGGITQSPKYLFRKEGQNVTLSCEQNLNHDAMYWYRQDPGQGLRLIYYSQIVNDFQKGDIAEGYSVSREKKESFPLTVTSAQKNPTAFYLCASNPGGQPIYNEQFFGPGTRLTVL.

The CDR3 protein is CASSPQTNYGYTF. The DNA for the CDR3 is TGTGCCAGCAGCCCCCAGACTAACTATGGCTACACCTTC. The chain links TRBV7-9 to TRBJ1-2; D remains ambiguous. This CDR3 comprises 13 residues. CDR1 is SEHNR, CDR2 FQNEAQ, per germline (reference sequence). The V end was cut by 5 bases, the J end by 0 bases, with 7 bases between.

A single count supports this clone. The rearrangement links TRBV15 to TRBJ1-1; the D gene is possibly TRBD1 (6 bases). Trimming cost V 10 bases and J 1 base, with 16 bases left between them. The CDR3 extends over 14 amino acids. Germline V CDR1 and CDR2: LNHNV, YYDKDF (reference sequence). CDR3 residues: CAIRRDNQNTEAFF. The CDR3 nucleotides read TGTGCCATAAGACGGGACAACCAGAACACTGAAGCTTTCTTT.

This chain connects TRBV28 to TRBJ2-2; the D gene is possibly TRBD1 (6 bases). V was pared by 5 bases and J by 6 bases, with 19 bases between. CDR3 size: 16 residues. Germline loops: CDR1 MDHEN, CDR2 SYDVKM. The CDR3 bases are TGTGCCAGCAGTGTCACAGGGTATGCGACTGCCGGGGAGCTGTTTTTT. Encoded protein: CASSVTGYATAGELFF.

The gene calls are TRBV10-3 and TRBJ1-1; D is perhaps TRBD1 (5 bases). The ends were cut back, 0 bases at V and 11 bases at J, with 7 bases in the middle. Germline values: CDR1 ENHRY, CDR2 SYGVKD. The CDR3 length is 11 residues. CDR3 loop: CAISESTVAFF. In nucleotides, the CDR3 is TGTGCCATCAGTGAGTCGACAGTGGCTTTCTTT.

Here the CDR3 reads CASTNPSLEGYTF. The CDR3 DNA follows: TGTGCCAGCACGAACCCATCTCTGGAGGGCTACACCTTC. The chain employs TRBV7-2 and TRBJ1-2; D gene uncertain. Trimming shortened V by 7 bases and J by 8 bases, and 17 bases separated the two germline ends. The germline V gene encodes CDR1 SGHTA and CDR2 FQGNSA. There are 13 residues in the CDR3.

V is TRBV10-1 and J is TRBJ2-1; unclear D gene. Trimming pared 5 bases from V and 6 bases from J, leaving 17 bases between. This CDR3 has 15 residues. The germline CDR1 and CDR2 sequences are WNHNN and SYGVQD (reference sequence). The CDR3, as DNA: TGCGCCAGCAGTAACCAGGCTCGGGCCTTCAATGAGCAGTTCTTC. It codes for CASSNQARAFNEQFF.

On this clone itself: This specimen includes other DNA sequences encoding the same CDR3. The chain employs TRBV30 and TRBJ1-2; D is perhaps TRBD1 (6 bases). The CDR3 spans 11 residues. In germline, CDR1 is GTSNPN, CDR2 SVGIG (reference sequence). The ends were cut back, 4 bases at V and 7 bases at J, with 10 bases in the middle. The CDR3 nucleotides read TGTGCCTGGACCAGGGGTGGTGGCTACACCTTC. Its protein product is CAWTRGGGYTF.

CDR3 amino acids: CASSPRHATTDTQYF. For the CDR3, the DNA is TGTGCCAGCAGCCCCCGTCATGCCACCACAGATACGCAGTATTTT. The rearrangement joins TRBV9 to TRBJ2-3; D remains ambiguous. Trimming removed 4 bases at V and 2 bases at J, with 14 bases between. The CDR3 runs 15 residues. From germline, CDR1 is SGDLS and CDR2 YYNGEE.

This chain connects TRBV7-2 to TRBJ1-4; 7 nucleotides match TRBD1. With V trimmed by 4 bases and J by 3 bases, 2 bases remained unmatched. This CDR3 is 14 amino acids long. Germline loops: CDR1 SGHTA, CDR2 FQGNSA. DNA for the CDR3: TGTGCCAGCAGCTCACAGGGGTCTAATGAAAAACTGTTTTTT. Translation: CASSSQGSNEKLFF. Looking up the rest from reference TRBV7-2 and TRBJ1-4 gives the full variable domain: GAGVSQSPSNKVTEKGKDVELRCDPISGHTALYWYRQSLGQGLEFLIYFQGNSAPDKSGLPSDRFSAERTGGSVSTLTIQRTQQEDSAVYLCASSSQGSNEKLFFGSGTQLSVL.

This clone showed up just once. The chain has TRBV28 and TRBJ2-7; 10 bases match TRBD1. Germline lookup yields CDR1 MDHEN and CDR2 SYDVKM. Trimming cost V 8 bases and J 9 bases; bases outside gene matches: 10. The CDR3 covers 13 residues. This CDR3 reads CASEGQGNSRQYV. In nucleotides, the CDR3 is TGTGCCAGCGAGGGACAGGGGAACAGTAGGCAGTACGTC.

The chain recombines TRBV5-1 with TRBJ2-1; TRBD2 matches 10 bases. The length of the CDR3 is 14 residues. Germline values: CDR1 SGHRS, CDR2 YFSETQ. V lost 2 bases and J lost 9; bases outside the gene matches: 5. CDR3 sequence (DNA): TGCGCCAGCAGCTTAGGCACTAGCGGGGTTGAGCAGTTCTTC. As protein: CASSLGTSGVEQFF. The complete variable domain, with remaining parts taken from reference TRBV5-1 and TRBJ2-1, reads KAGVTQTPRYLIKTRGQQVTLSCSPISGHRSVSWYQQTPGQGLQFLFEYFSETQRNKGNFPGRFSGRQFSNSRSEMNVSTLELGDSALYLCASSLGTSGVEQFFGPGTRLTVL.

The CDR3 bases are TGTGCCAGCAGGACCGGGACCGCTTCCTACGAGCAGTACGTC. This translates into CASRTGTASYEQYV. The rearrangement uses TRBV7-8 and TRBJ2-7; D possibly matches TRBD1 or TRBD2 (5 bases each). The CDR3 is made up of 14 amino acids. Germline CDR1 SGHVS, CDR2 FQNEAQ. The V end was cut by 6 bases, the J end by 1 base, with 13 bases between.

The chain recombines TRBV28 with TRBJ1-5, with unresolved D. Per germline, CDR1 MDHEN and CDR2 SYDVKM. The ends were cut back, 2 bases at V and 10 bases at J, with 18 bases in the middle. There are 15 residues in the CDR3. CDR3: CASSLVDLFGGPQHF. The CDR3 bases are TGTGCCAGCAGTTTAGTAGATCTTTTCGGCGGCCCCCAGCATTTT.